This T cell receptor beta chain was sequenced in a study of T cell clonality in common variable immunodeficiency. The data were produced by immunoSEQ multiplex PCR, yet TCRdb's version contains in-frame clones alone and is incomplete. Captured here are tens of thousands of clones, none seen once; the top ten comprise 5.4%. This clone was recorded many times. The missing CDR3 end, 3 residues past where the read stops, is filled in from the germline J gene. CDR1 and CDR2 from the germline V gene are ENHRY and SYGVKD. There are 17 residues in the CDR3. J was trimmed by 7 bases and V by 0 bases; bases with no gene match: 6.

The V and J genes are TRBV10-3 and TRBJ2-1; 13 bases agree with TRBD2. This receptor was taken from a person between 18 and 75 years old in good health. The specimen sequenced was peripheral blood mononuclear cells. This CDR3 is CAISESRTSGSINEQFF. Partial CDR3 DNA: TGTGCCATCAGTGAGTCGAGGACTAGCGGGAGCATAAATGAG.